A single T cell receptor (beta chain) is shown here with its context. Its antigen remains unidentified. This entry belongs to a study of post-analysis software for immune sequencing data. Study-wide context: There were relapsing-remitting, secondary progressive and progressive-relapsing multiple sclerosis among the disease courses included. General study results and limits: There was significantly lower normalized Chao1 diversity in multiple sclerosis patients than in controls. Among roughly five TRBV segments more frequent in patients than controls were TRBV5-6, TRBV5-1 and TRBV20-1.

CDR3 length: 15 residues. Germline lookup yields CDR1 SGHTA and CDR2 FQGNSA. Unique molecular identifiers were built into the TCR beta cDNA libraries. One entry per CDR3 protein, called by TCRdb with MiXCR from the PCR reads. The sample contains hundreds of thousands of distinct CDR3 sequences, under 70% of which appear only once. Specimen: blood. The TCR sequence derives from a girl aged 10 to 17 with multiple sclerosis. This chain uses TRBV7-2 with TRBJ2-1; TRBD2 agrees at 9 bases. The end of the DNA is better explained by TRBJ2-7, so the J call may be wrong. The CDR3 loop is CASSLKAGGNNEQYF. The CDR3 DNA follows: TGTGCCAGCAGCTTAAAAGCGGGGGGTAACAATGAGCAGTACTTC.